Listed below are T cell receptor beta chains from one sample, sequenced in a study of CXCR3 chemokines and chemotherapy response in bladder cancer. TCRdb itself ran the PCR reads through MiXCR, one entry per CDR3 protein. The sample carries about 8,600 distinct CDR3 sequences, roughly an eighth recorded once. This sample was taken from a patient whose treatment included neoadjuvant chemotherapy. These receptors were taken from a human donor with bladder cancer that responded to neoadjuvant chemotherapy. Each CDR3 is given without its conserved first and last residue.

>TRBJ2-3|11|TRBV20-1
SASSGGPDTQY
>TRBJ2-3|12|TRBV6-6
ASSFGIPGDTQY
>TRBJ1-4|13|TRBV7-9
ASSSDGRLGEKLF
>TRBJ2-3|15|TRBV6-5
ASSSGLAGGEVDTQY
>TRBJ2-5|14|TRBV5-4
ASSLGLAGTKETQY
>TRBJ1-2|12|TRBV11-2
ASSPFGTGDGYT
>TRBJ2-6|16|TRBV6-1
ASSDLELARSGANVLT
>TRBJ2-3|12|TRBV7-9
ASSSWDSTDTQY
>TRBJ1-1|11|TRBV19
ALREGRGTEAF
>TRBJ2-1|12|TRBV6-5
ASRTGAGVNEQF
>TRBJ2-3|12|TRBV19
TGGDRGRADTQY
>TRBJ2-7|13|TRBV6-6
ASSELAGSSYEQY
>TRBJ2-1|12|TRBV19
ASSKTGVDNEQF
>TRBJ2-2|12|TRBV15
ATSRTGAAGELF
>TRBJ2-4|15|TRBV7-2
ASSLARGPGAKNIQY
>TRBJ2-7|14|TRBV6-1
ASSERRRIRSGWDY
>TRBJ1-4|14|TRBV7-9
ASSFPTGGGSEKLF
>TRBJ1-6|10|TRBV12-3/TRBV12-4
ASSPGRSPLH
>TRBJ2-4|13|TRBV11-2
ASSLGIAGGLFQY
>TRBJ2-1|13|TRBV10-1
ASSTGTSSYNEQF
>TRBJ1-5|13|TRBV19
ASSTGQGSNQPQH
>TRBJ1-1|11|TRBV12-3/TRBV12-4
ASKDRGNFTTF
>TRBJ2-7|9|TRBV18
ASSPNYEQY
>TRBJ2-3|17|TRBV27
ASSKTGLAGEISTDTQY
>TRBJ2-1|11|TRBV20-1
SGEGTGDNEQF
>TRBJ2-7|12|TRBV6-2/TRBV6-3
ASRRTGQAYEQY
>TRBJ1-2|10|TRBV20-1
SASGTGHGYT
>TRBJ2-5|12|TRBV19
ASSGLAVGETQY
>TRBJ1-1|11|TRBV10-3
AISESAGVGAF
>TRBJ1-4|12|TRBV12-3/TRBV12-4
ASTLRGAGEKLF
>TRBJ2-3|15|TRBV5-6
ASSLVGSTRRTDTQY
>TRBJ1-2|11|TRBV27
ASSTTGDAGYT
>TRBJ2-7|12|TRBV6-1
ASSLGQGAYEQY
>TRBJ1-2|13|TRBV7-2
ASSLEGTGVFGYT
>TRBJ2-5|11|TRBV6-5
ASNQGSRETQY
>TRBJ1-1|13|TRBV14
ASSQMDRGSTEAF
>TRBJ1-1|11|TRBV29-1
SVDNGENTEAF
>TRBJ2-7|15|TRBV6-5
ASSPYGTGAFSYEQY
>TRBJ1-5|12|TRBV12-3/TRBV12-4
ASSSQGHNQPQH
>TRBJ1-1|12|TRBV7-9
ASSSGTANTEAF
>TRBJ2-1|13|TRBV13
ASSFPSGGSDEQF
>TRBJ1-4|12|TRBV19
ASSRQGAREKLF
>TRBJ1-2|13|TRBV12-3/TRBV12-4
ASSFPDRASYGYT
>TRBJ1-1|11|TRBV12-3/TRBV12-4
ASSLGVSTEAF
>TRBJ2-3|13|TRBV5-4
ASSFEQYDTDTQY
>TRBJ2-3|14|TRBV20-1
SARQGLNLRQDTQY
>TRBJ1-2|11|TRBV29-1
SVEQGARYGYT
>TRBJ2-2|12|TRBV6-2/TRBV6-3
ASWGVLVTGELF
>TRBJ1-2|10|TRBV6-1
ASSYSGGADT
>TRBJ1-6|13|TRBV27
ASSPLGTVHSPLH
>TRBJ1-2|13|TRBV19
ASRLFRAGNYGYT
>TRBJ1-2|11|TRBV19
ASSITGNYGYT
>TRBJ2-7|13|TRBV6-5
ASTPPAGGSYEQY
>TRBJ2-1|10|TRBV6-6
ASSSRGNEQF
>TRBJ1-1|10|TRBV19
ASSIDPSEAF